A single sample is the source of the 25 T cell receptor beta chains below, sequenced in a study of vaccination and CD4 T cells after COVID-19. The Oncomine TCR Beta short-read assay was applied to DNA of cultured CD4+ T cells. TCRdb re-analysed the PCR reads in MiXCR, keeping a single row per CDR3 protein. Found here are approximately 13,000 distinct CDR3 sequences, around 60% of them singletons; the top ten hold 11% to 15%. Their specific antigens are unknown. Sample treatment: roughly 10-day PBMC culture with coronavirus spike peptide pools or control peptides (ViraFEST assay). Material: CD4+ T cells from blood, cultured in vitro. The source of these receptors is a human donor who had recovered from COVID-19.

This clonotype has just a few counts. This chain links TRBV11-3 with TRBJ1-6; no definite D call. The CDR3 length is 16 residues. Germline CDR1 SGHNT, CDR2 YENEEA. Trimming removed 4 bases from V and 7 bases from J, with 17 bases in between. The CDR3 region has the DNA TGTGCCAGCAGCTCCTCTGGAGGGTGGGTCAATTCACCCCTCCACTTT. Encoded protein: CASSSSGGWVNSPLHF.

The table lists this clonotype with a few counts. V gene TRBV20-1 combines with J gene TRBJ1-6; 7 bases line up with TRBD1. Losses at the gene ends were 1 base for V and 7 bases for J; bases not matched to a gene: 10. Germline values: CDR1 DFQATT, CDR2 SNEGSKA (reference sequence). This CDR3 has 16 amino acids. CDR3: CSARGLGRGYNSPLHF. The DNA for the CDR3 is TGCAGTGCTAGAGGGCTGGGCAGGGGGTACAATTCACCCCTCCACTTT.

Written as DNA, the CDR3 is TGTGCCAGCAGTTTGCGGCGGAACAATCAGCCCCAGCATTTT. Protein product: CASSLRRNNQPQHF. The V and J genes are TRBV12-3 or TRBV12-4 and TRBJ1-5; no firm D call. V shed 3 bases and J shed 3 bases, with 9 bases lying between them. The CDR3 consists of 14 residues.

In this sample, this clonotype turned up a few times. The rearrangement links TRBV30 to TRBJ2-5; 7 bases agree with TRBD1. The V and J ends lost 3 bases and 5 bases, in that order; junction bases with no gene match: 6. This CDR3 is built from 13 residues. Germline loops: CDR1 GTSNPN, CDR2 SVGIG (reference sequence). The DNA of the CDR3 is TGTGCCTGGAGAAAAGGGGGCTCGGAGACCCAGTACTTC. It is translated as CAWRKGGSETQYF. Using reference TRBV30 and TRBJ2-5 for the parts outside the CDR3, the full variable domain is SQTIHQWPATLVQPVGSPLSLECTVEGTSNPNLYWYRQAAGRGLQLLFYSVGIGQISSEVPQNLSASRPQDRQFILSSKKLLLSDSGFYLCAWRKGGSETQYFGPGTRLLVL.

The chain employs TRBV5-1 and TRBJ2-7, with a tentative D call TRBD1 (5 bases). Per the germline V gene, CDR1 is SGHRS and CDR2 is YFSETQ. Trimming shortened V by 0 bases and J by 5 bases, and 6 bases separated the two germline ends. The CDR3 loop spans 12 amino acids. The CDR3 sequence: CASSLARDEQYF. The CDR3 bases are TGCGCCAGCAGCTTGGCCAGGGACGAGCAGTACTTC.

This clonotype came up a few times. The chain has TRBV6-1 and TRBJ2-3; D may match TRBD1 or TRBD2 (5 bases each). This CDR3 comprises 15 residues. Trimming removed 4 bases at V and 6 bases at J, with 17 bases between. Germline loops: CDR1 MNHNS, CDR2 SASEGT. CDR3 sequence reads: CASSAQGTPQDTQYF. CDR3 DNA sequence: TGTGCCAGCAGTGCTCAAGGGACCCCGCAGGATACGCAGTATTTT.

There are a few counts of this clonotype. The chain employs TRBV12-5 and TRBJ1-1, with 8 bases that match TRBD1. CDR3 length: 11 amino acids. CDR1 LGHNT and CDR2 FRNRAP come from the germline V gene. The V and J ends lost 5 bases and 12 bases, in that order; junction bases with no gene match: 5. The CDR3, as DNA: TGTGCTAGTGGTGAAGGACAGGGTACTTTCTTT. It specifies CASGEGQGTFF.

The rearrangement links TRBV5-8 to TRBJ2-2, with unresolved D. With 0 bases removed from V and 5 bases from J, the gap between germline ends came to 8 bases. In germline, CDR1 is SGHTS, CDR2 YDEGEE. CDR3 length: 14 amino acids. CDR3 residues: CASSLGTSTGELFF. The CDR3 region has the DNA TGTGCCAGCAGCTTGGGGACCTCTACCGGGGAGCTGTTTTTT.

The V gene is TRBV6-2 or TRBV6-3, the J gene TRBJ2-6; D is unresolved. Trimming stripped 0 bases from V and 2 bases from J, with 23 bases between. The germline CDR1 and CDR2 sequences are MNHEY and SVGEGT. The CDR3 extends over 21 amino acids. CDR3 sequence: CASSYSSDPSLIHPGANVLTF. The CDR3 region has the DNA TGTGCCAGCAGTTACTCATCGGACCCCTCACTTATTCACCCTGGGGCCAACGTCCTGACTTTC.

Only a few counts were recorded for this clonotype. The CDR3 sequence is CASSPTEGRYEQYF. CDR3 nucleotide sequence: TGTGCCAGCTCACCGACGGAGGGACGGTACGAGCAGTACTTC. The chain uses TRBV18 and TRBJ2-7; possibly TRBD2 for D (6 bases). Germline V gene sequence: CDR1 KGHSH, CDR2 LQKENI. The CDR3 has 14 residues. V was trimmed by 3 bases and J by 4 bases, leaving 13 bases between them.

This clonotype has only a few counts. The rearrangement uses TRBV7-3 and TRBJ1-1; possible D gene TRBD1, 6 bases. CDR3 length: 15 residues. CDR1 and CDR2 from the germline V gene are SGHTA and FQGTGA. With 2 bases removed from V and 1 base from J, the gap between germline ends came to 11 bases. CDR3 in DNA: TGTGCCAGCAGCTTATCGGGGGGGCCGAACACTGAAGCTTTCTTT. Its translation: CASSLSGGPNTEAFF. Complete variable domain (other parts from reference TRBV7-3 and TRBJ1-1): GAGVSQTPSNKVTEKGKYVELRCDPISGHTALYWYRQSLGQGPEFLIYFQGTGAADDSGLPNDRFFAVRPEGSVSTLKIQRTERGDSAVYLCASSLSGGPNTEAFFGQGTRLTVV.

The V and J genes are TRBV7-2 and TRBJ2-7, with 7 bases aligning to TRBD2. V was clipped by 5 bases and J by 3 bases; unmatched bases: 7. The CDR3 totals 14 residues. CDR1 and CDR2 (germline): SGHTA, FQGNSA. This CDR3 is CASSPRRGIYEQYF. CDR3 nucleotides: TGTGCCAGCAGCCCTAGGCGGGGGATCTACGAGCAGTACTTC.

This clonotype was observed once. The chain combines TRBV27 with TRBJ2-7; D unclear. The CDR3 consists of 13 residues. Germline V gene lookup returns CDR1 MNHEY and CDR2 SMNVEV (reference sequence). V lost 5 bases, J lost 0 bases, and 8 bases lay in between. As DNA, the CDR3 is TGTGCCAGCAGTCCCTACCCCTCCTACGAGCAGTACTTC. It specifies CASSPYPSYEQYF.

The chain employs TRBV2 and TRBJ1-1; a weak D match, TRBD1 (5 bases). The CDR3 is made up of 12 amino acids. Germline CDR1 and CDR2: SNHLY and FYNNEI. Trimming pared 5 bases from V and 8 bases from J, leaving 12 bases between. CDR3 DNA: TGTGCCAGCAGTTTTACCGGGACCGAAGCTTTCTTT. As protein: CASSFTGTEAFF.

The chain is built from TRBV5-4 and TRBJ2-5; tentative D call: TRBD1 (6 bases). This CDR3 has 14 residues. CDR1 SGHNT and CDR2 YYREEE come from the germline V gene (reference sequence). V was trimmed by 0 bases and J by 4 bases, leaving 10 bases between them. Here the CDR3 reads CASSLGGTSETQYF. In DNA form, the CDR3 reads TGTGCCAGCAGCTTGGGAGGGACATCAGAGACCCAGTACTTC.

The chain combines TRBV7-2 with TRBJ2-5; unclear D gene. Trimming cost V 1 base and J 2 bases, with 8 bases left between them. CDR3 length equals 14 residues. Germline V gene data show CDR1 as SGHTA and CDR2 as FQGNSA. In DNA, the CDR3 is TGTGCCAGCAGCTTAGAAGGTGGACAAGAGACCCAGTACTTC. Protein product: CASSLEGGQETQYF.

This clonotype was detected once. The rearrangement uses TRBV27 and TRBJ2-2, with D tentatively TRBD2 (5 bases). Trimming took 0 bases from V and 0 from J, leaving 11 bases between them. The CDR3 extends over 17 amino acids. In germline, CDR1 is MNHEY, CDR2 SMNVEV (reference sequence). For the CDR3, the DNA is TGTGCCAGCAGTTTATCGGCTAGCCTCGCGAACACCGGGGAGCTGTTTTTT. Encoded protein: CASSLSASLANTGELFF.

This clonotype was detected only once. The chain has TRBV7-6 and TRBJ2-1; tentative D call: TRBD1 (6 bases). This CDR3 region has 15 residues. Between the trimmed V and J ends, which lost 5 bases and 8 bases, there was a span of 19 bases. Per germline, CDR1 SGHVS and CDR2 FNYEAQ. The DNA for the CDR3 is TGTGCCAGCAGCCCGGGACAAGGGGGACGAGATGAGCAGTTCTTC. Translation gives CASSPGQGGRDEQFF.

The chain links TRBV6-1 to TRBJ1-1; a possible D gene is TRBD1 (5 bases). Germline V gene lookup returns CDR1 MNHNS and CDR2 SASEGT. The CDR3 runs 13 residues. V was cut by 6 bases and J by 7 bases, with 15 bases left in between. CDR3 nucleotides: TGTGCCAGCAGCCACTTTCGGGGGGTTGAAGCTTTCTTT. Amino acid sequence: CASSHFRGVEAFF.

In its sample, this clonotype was seen a few times. The chain is built from TRBV10-1 and TRBJ2-3; D is undetermined. The germline V gene encodes CDR1 WNHNN and CDR2 SYGVQD (reference sequence). This CDR3 comprises 11 residues. The ends were cut back, 8 bases at V and 11 bases at J, with 14 bases in the middle. The CDR3 DNA reads TGCGCCAGCGCTCCAGGTGATGGGCAGTATTTT. Encoded protein: CASAPGDGQYF.

This clonotype was recorded a few times. The rearrangement links TRBV7-9 to TRBJ2-2; no clear D gene. This CDR3 region has 13 residues. Trimming took off 7 bases at V and 6 bases at J, with 12 bases between the two ends. CDR1 SEHNR and CDR2 FQNEAQ come from the germline V gene (reference sequence). The CDR3 DNA reads TGTGCCAGCACTCTATTATGGTCCGGGGAGCTGTTTTTT. Translated: CASTLLWSGELFF.

The rearrangement uses TRBV20-1 and TRBJ1-5; a weak D match, TRBD1 (5 bases). This CDR3 contains 15 residues. Deletions cut 6 bases from V and 3 bases from J, with 18 bases between. Germline V CDR1 and CDR2: DFQATT, SNEGSKA (reference sequence). The CDR3 bases are TGCAGTGCCCAAACCGGGGGTCGCAACAATCAGCCCCAGCATTTT. This gives the protein CSAQTGGRNNQPQHF.

This chain connects TRBV7-9 to TRBJ2-7; 7 positions agree with TRBD1. The CDR3 length is 19 residues. V was clipped by 5 bases and J by 4 bases; unmatched bases: 23. The germline gives CDR1 SEHNR, CDR2 FQNEAQ (reference sequence). This CDR3 reads CASSPSSPGQRNTRYEQYF. CDR3 coding DNA: TGTGCCAGCAGCCCCTCCTCACCGGGACAGAGGAATACGAGGTACGAGCAGTACTTC.

This CDR3 reads CASSPGPHGYTF. CDR3 nucleotide sequence: TGTGCCAGCAGTCCTGGACCCCATGGCTACACCTTC. The chain couples TRBV25-1 to TRBJ1-2; D unresolved. This CDR3 contains 12 residues. The V and J ends lost 5 bases and 6 bases respectively, with 10 bases between them. Germline-derived CDR1 and CDR2 are MGHDK and SYGVNS.

This clonotype was counted a few times. The rearrangement joins TRBV6-1 to TRBJ1-1, with 7 bases that match TRBD1. Trimming cost V 6 bases and J 3 bases; bases outside gene matches: 10. This CDR3 region has 15 residues. CDR1 and CDR2 from the germline V gene are MNHNS and SASEGT. In DNA, the CDR3 is TGTGCCAGCAGCGGGGACAGCCTGGGGCACACTGAAGCTTTCTTT. It yields the protein CASSGDSLGHTEAFF.